One sample yielded the 17 T cell receptor beta chains listed below, sequenced in a study of T-cell memory formation after mild COVID-19. Using its own MiXCR run on the 5' RACE reads, TCRdb lists one record per CDR3 protein. The table lists 540,000 or so distinct CDR3 sequences, about a fifth of them singletons. The material sequenced was PBMCs or a T cell subset sorted from them (not recorded which). These receptors were taken from an adult woman who had mild COVID-19 (a few samples of this study predate the infection). Cell type and time point are not known.

The chain uses TRBV7-9 and TRBJ2-5, with 8 bases fitting TRBD2. The germline V gene encodes CDR1 SEHNR and CDR2 FQNEAQ (reference sequence). V trimming: 4 bases; J trimming: 0 bases; junction bases outside the gene matches: 7. The CDR3 extends over 16 amino acids. CDR3 nucleotide sequence: TGTGCCAGCAGCTCCTTGAAGCGGGGGAACCAAGAGACCCAGTACTTC. Its translation: CASSSLKRGNQETQYF.

This clonotype was seen a handful of times. V is TRBV27 and J is TRBJ1-2, with 7 nucleotides matching TRBD1. The CDR3 extends over 15 amino acids. CDR1 is MNHEY and CDR2 is SMNVEV in the germline V gene (reference sequence). Trimming cost V 6 bases and J 0 bases; bases outside gene matches: 7. CDR3 region: CASRSRGQPNYGYTF. The CDR3 DNA sequence: TGTGCCAGCAGATCGAGGGGACAGCCTAACTATGGCTACACCTTC.

The chain employs TRBV10-3 and TRBJ2-7; TRBD2 matches at 9 bases. V dropped 5 bases and J dropped 0; count of bases not matched to a gene: 2. Germline CDR1 is ENHRY and CDR2 is SYGVKD. The CDR3 spans 14 residues. CDR3 amino acids: CAISRTSDSYEQYF. CDR3 DNA sequence: TGTGCCATCAGTAGGACTAGCGACTCCTACGAGCAGTACTTC.

The rearrangement links TRBV5-1 to TRBJ1-5; 8 nucleotides agree with TRBD1. This CDR3 is 14 amino acids long. Germline V gene sequence: CDR1 SGHRS, CDR2 YFSETQ. With V trimmed by 4 bases and J by 3 bases, 3 bases remained unmatched. Written as DNA, the CDR3 is TGCGCCAGCAGCACAGGGGGATACAATCAGCCCCAGCATTTT. It encodes CASSTGGYNQPQHF. The variable domain in full, with the rest retrieved from reference TRBV5-1 and TRBJ1-5, is KAGVTQTPRYLIKTRGQQVTLSCSPISGHRSVSWYQQTPGQGLQFLFEYFSETQRNKGNFPGRFSGRQFSNSRSEMNVSTLELGDSALYLCASSTGGYNQPQHFGDGTRLSIL.

This clonotype came up a few times. The chain recombines TRBV15 with TRBJ1-1, with 7 bases fitting TRBD1. Losses at the gene ends were 1 base for V and 1 base for J; bases not matched to a gene: 6. Germline values: CDR1 LNHNV, CDR2 YYDKDF (reference sequence). The CDR3 contains 16 residues. As DNA, the CDR3 is TGTGCCACCAGCAGAGGTCCCGGGACAGAGAACACTGAAGCTTTCTTT. This encodes CATSRGPGTENTEAFF.

The chain links TRBV6-2 or TRBV6-3 to TRBJ2-7; 7 bases align to TRBD1. After removal of 2 bases from V and 0 bases from J, the junction contained 10 bases not matched to a gene. Germline V gene data show CDR1 as MNHEY and CDR2 as SVGEGT. The CDR3 has 17 amino acids. DNA for the CDR3: TGTGCCAGCAGTTACCCTCCGGGACAGCTTGCCTCCTACGAGCAGTACTTC. Protein sequence: CASSYPPGQLASYEQYF.

This clonotype was detected only a few times. The rearrangement joins TRBV3-1 to TRBJ2-4; possibly TRBD1 for D (5 bases). The CDR3 is 17 residues long. Trimming took 0 bases from V and 3 from J, leaving 15 bases between them. Germline V lookup: CDR1 LGHDT, CDR2 YNNKEL (reference sequence). Here the CDR3 reads CASSQDWQGLGKNIQYF. The CDR3 DNA reads as TGTGCCAGCAGCCAAGATTGGCAGGGCCTAGGCAAAAACATTCAGTACTTC.

This clonotype turned up a few times. The gene calls are TRBV20-1 and TRBJ2-7; no firm D call. V was shortened by 3 bases and J by 3 bases, with 9 bases between the two germline ends. CDR1 and CDR2 from the germline V gene are DFQATT and SNEGSKA (reference sequence). The CDR3 runs 12 residues. In DNA form, the CDR3 reads TGCAGTGCTAGGCCTCATAACTACGAGCAGTACTTC. Its translation: CSARPHNYEQYF.

This sequence joins TRBV24-1 and TRBJ2-1, with 7 nucleotides matching TRBD1. The CDR3 is 16 residues long. J gave up 6 bases and V 2 bases, and 9 bases lay outside the gene matches. CDR1 is KGHDR, CDR2 SFDVKD, per germline. The CDR3 DNA reads TGTGCCACCAGTGATTCCCGGGACAGTTTCGTCAATGAGCAGTTCTTC. Translation gives CATSDSRDSFVNEQFF.

The J gene is TRBJ1-1, the V gene TRBV10-3, with 10 bases fitting TRBD1. This CDR3 is built from 14 residues. In germline, CDR1 is ENHRY, CDR2 SYGVKD. Trimming took 7 bases from V and 7 from J; bases not matched to a gene: 9. CDR3 DNA sequence: TGTGCCATCACCTGGGGACAGGGGACGGATGAAGCTTTCTTT. Amino acid sequence: CAITWGQGTDEAFF.

V is TRBV7-2 and J is TRBJ2-7; D is possibly TRBD1 or TRBD2 (5 bases each). Trimming cost V 1 base and J 3 bases, with 10 bases left between them. The CDR3 length is 14 residues. Germline CDR1 is SGHTA and CDR2 is FQGNSA. The DNA for the CDR3 is TGTGCCAGCAGCTTAGGGGGACCAAACTACGAGCAGTACTTC. It is translated as CASSLGGPNYEQYF.

The gene calls are TRBV30 and TRBJ2-3; 12 positions match TRBD2. The CDR3 is 17 amino acids. Per germline, CDR1 GTSNPN and CDR2 SVGIG (reference sequence). V lost 4 bases and J lost 1; bases outside the gene matches: 9. CDR3 bases: TGTGCCTGGACCCGGACCCGGACTAGCGGGGGCACAGATACGCAGTATTTT. Translation: CAWTRTRTSGGTDTQYF.

The rearrangement uses TRBV13 and TRBJ2-5, with a tentative D call TRBD2 (6 bases). CDR3 size: 15 residues. The germline V gene has CDR1 PRHDT and CDR2 FYEKMQ (reference sequence). V lost 4 bases and J lost 1, with 13 bases in between. CDR3 in amino acids: CASSSRLDLQETQYF. The CDR3 DNA reads as TGTGCCAGCAGCTCCCGACTAGACCTCCAAGAGACCCAGTACTTC.

The V gene is TRBV12-3 or TRBV12-4, the J gene TRBJ2-6; 9 bases are a match to TRBD1. This CDR3 has 17 amino acids. Trimming removed 10 bases from V and 0 bases from J; junction bases left unmatched: 10. CDR3 sequence (DNA): TGTGCCACCTCGAGCGGGACAGGGATCTCTGGGGCCAACGTCCTGACTTTC. It codes for CATSSGTGISGANVLTF.

This clonotype was seen only a few times. The J gene is TRBJ2-1, the V gene TRBV6-6; tentative D call: TRBD1 (6 bases). The CDR3 is 14 amino acids. V dropped 6 bases and J dropped 15 bases, with 24 bases sitting between them. Germline V gene lookup returns CDR1 MNHNY and CDR2 SVGAGI (reference sequence). The CDR3 sequence: CASRPQGTLERRFF. CDR3 sequence (DNA): TGTGCCAGCAGGCCACAGGGAACGTTAGAGAGGCGGTTCTTC.

At least ten counts were recorded for this clonotype. The V call is TRBV5-1, the J call TRBJ2-5; the D is unclear. V was pared by 1 base and J by 1 base, with 8 bases between. Per germline, CDR1 SGHRS and CDR2 YFSETQ. The CDR3 spans 14 residues. Written as DNA, the CDR3 is TGCGCCAGCAGCTTGTATCCAGTCCAAGAGACCCAGTACTTC. This encodes CASSLYPVQETQYF. The complete variable domain, with remaining parts taken from reference TRBV5-1 and TRBJ2-5, reads KAGVTQTPRYLIKTRGQQVTLSCSPISGHRSVSWYQQTPGQGLQFLFEYFSETQRNKGNFPGRFSGRQFSNSRSEMNVSTLELGDSALYLCASSLYPVQETQYFGPGTRLLVL.

The chain is built from TRBV2 and TRBJ2-5, with TRBD1 as a possible D gene (5 bases). V lost 9 bases, J lost 5 bases, and 16 bases lay in between. Germline CDR1 reads SNHLY; CDR2 reads FYNNEI. The CDR3 loop spans 13 amino acids. CDR3 nucleotide sequence: TGTGCCAGTGAGACAGCTCTAAGGGAGACCCAGTACTTC. It encodes CASETALRETQYF.